Listed here is a single T cell receptor beta chain. Its specificity is not known. With 4 bases removed from V and 5 bases from J, the gap between germline ends came to 15 bases. The CDR3 loop spans 14 amino acids. Germline lookup yields CDR1 SGHRS and CDR2 YFSETQ. The sample belongs to a study of cytomegalovirus exposure and HLA in healthy donors. Overall study context: Findings of an earlier analysis included under 140 million unique TCR beta sequences from about 180 million T cells.

Primers included in the PCR were 60 Vbeta and 13 Jbeta primers. The assay was immunoSEQ multiplex PCR, and TCRdb's table has in-frame clones only and misses some. Of 150,000 to 200,000 clones in the sample, approximately 82% were seen once. Findings of the study overall: Later analysis identified a missense DCLRE1C variant that was linked to TCR beta V- and J-gene trimming. In a later analysis, HLA-associated beta chains showed higher expansion and lower generation probabilities than comparable chains.

The TCR sequence derives from a young woman in good health and CMV-seropositive. The sample taken for sequencing was PBMCs. This chain uses TRBV5-1 with TRBJ1-1; D possibly corresponds to TRBD1 (6 bases). The CDR3 spells CASSPLGRGTEAFF. CDR3 DNA sequence: TGCGCCAGCAGCCCCCTTGGGAGGGGGACTGAAGCTTTCTTT.